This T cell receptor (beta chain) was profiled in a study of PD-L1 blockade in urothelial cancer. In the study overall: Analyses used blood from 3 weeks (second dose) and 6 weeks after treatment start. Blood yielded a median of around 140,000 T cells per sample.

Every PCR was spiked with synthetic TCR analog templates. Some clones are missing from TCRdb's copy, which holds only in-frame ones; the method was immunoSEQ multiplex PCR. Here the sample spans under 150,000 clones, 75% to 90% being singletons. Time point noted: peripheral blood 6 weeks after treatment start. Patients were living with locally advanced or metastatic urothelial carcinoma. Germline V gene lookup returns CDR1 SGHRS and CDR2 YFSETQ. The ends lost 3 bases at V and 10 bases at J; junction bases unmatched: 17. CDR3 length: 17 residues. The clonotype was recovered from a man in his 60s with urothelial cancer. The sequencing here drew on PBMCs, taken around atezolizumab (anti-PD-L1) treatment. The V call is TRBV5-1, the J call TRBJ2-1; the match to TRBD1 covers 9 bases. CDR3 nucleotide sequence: TGCGCCAGCAGCTCAATTACGGGACAGGGTGGAACTAGGGAGCAGTTCTTC. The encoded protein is CASSSITGQGGTREQFF.